Listed below are T cell receptor beta chains from one sample, sequenced in a study of identical twins. TCRdb called the 5' RACE reads again in MiXCR, with one record for every CDR3 protein. The sample records about 300,000 distinct CDR3 sequences, around 12% being singletons. This same sample was also taken into another study, of yellow fever vaccine responses in identical twins.

The source material was CD8+ T cells sorted from blood. All receptors come from a woman aged 18-29 years in good health. Both conserved end residues are part of each CDR3. A D gene is named only where the DNA matches it firmly. Size is omitted from some rows. Given values are once, few, many or a class for expanded clones.

V gene	D gene	clone size	J gene	CDR3 DNA	CDR3 protein
TRBV11-2	NA	NA	TRBJ1-2	TGTGCCAGCAGCTTAGGGTCCCGGGCGGACTATGGCTACACCTTC	CASSLGSRADYGYTF
TRBV15	NA	NA	TRBJ1-4	TGTGCCACCGGACCGGAGTGGAGGAATGAAAAACTGTTTTTT	CATGPEWRNEKLFF
TRBV2	TRBD2	NA	TRBJ2-2	TGTGCCAGCAGTGCCACTAGCGGGAGAACCGGGGAGCTGTTTTTT	CASSATSGRTGELFF
TRBV18	TRBD1	NA	TRBJ2-3	TGTGCCAGCTCACCTGACGAACGACAGGGGTCAGATACGCAGTATTTT	CASSPDERQGSDTQYF
TRBV3-1	NA	NA	TRBJ2-2	TGTGCCAGCAGCCCCCGCCGTGCGAACACCGGGGAGCTGTTTTTT	CASSPRRANTGELFF
TRBV2	NA	few	TRBJ2-1	TGTGCCAGCAGTGGAGGCCGATTAAATGAGCAGTTCTTC	CASSGGRLNEQFF
TRBV5-1	TRBD2	many	TRBJ2-7	TGCGCCAGCAGCGAGGGACTAGCGGAAAGCTACGAGCAGTACTTC	CASSEGLAESYEQYF
TRBV4-1	TRBD2	NA	TRBJ2-2	TGCGCCACCTCAGCCGGACTAGCCACCGGGGAGCTGTTTTTT	CATSAGLATGELFF
TRBV5-1	NA	many	TRBJ2-7	TGCGCCAGCAGCTTGTCGGATAGCTCCTACGAGCAGTACTTC	CASSLSDSSYEQYF
TRBV6-2/TRBV6-3	NA	NA	TRBJ2-1	TGTGCCAGCAGTCCGCAGGAGGGCTACAATGAGCAGTTCTTC	CASSPQEGYNEQFF
TRBV14	NA	NA	TRBJ1-2	TGTGCCAGCAGCCAAGAGACCTATGGCTACACCTTC	CASSQETYGYTF
TRBV4-1	NA	many	TRBJ1-1	TGCGCCAGCAGCCAAGAACGCCTGAACACTGAAGCTTTCTTT	CASSQERLNTEAFF
TRBV20-1	TRBD2	NA	TRBJ2-3	TGCAGTGCTAGAGATATACTAGCGGGAGTGTTAGATACGCAGTATTTT	CSARDILAGVLDTQYF
TRBV4-1	NA	NA	TRBJ1-2	TGCGCCAGCAGCCAAGATGACGAAGTGAAAAATGGCTACACCTTC	CASSQDDEVKNGYTF
TRBV12-3/TRBV12-4	TRBD2	many	TRBJ2-7	TGTGCCAGCAGTTTAGAAGGTAGCGGGGTCTACGAGCAGTACTTC	CASSLEGSGVYEQYF
TRBV28	TRBD1	many	TRBJ2-1	TGTGCCAGCAGGCCCCTAACTCCCTCAGGGGGCTTCTACAATGAGCAGTTCTTC	CASRPLTPSGGFYNEQFF
TRBV12-3/TRBV12-4	TRBD2	many	TRBJ2-2	TGTGCCAGCAGTTTAGTTAGCGGGGTCAACACCGGGGAGCTGTTTTTT	CASSLVSGVNTGELFF
TRBV5-1	TRBD1	many	TRBJ1-1	TGCGCCAGCAGCCTCAAGAGACAGGGGGTTACTGAAGCTTTCTTT	CASSLKRQGVTEAFF
TRBV28	NA	NA	TRBJ2-6	TGTGCCAGCAGTTTGAGTCCTGGGGCCAACGTCCTGACTTTC	CASSLSPGANVLTF
TRBV7-9	TRBD2	NA	TRBJ2-1	TGTGCCAGCAGCTTAGTTACTAGCGGGAGTTACGACAATGAGCAGTTCTTC	CASSLVTSGSYDNEQFF
TRBV12-3/TRBV12-4	NA	many	TRBJ2-3	TGTGCCAGCAGTCATGTAGGCACAGATACGCAGTATTTT	CASSHVGTDTQYF
TRBV27	NA	few	TRBJ2-1	TGTGCCAGCAGTTTTTATCATCCGGGACTTTCCTACAATGAGCAGTTCTTC	CASSFYHPGLSYNEQFF
TRBV20-1	TRBD1	NA	TRBJ2-3	TGCAGTGCTAGAGGACAGGGGGACGCAGATACGCAGTATTTT	CSARGQGDADTQYF
TRBV11-2	TRBD1	many	TRBJ2-1	TGTGCCAGCAGCTTAGATGGGACAGGGTTTTTCAATGAGCAGTTCTTC	CASSLDGTGFFNEQFF
TRBV7-9	TRBD2	NA	TRBJ2-7	TGTGCCAGCAGCCCACGTGGGGCGGGAGGTCGCGGCGAGCAGTACTTC	CASSPRGAGGRGEQYF
TRBV6-4	TRBD1	many	TRBJ2-3	TGTGCCACCGGAGAAACAGGGGGCGCGACAGATACGCAGTATTTT	CATGETGGATDTQYF
TRBV29-1	TRBD2	NA	TRBJ2-1	TGCAGCGTTAGCGGGGGGGCTCGGAATGAGCAGTTCTTC	CSVSGGARNEQFF
TRBV4-1	TRBD1	few	TRBJ1-2	TGCGCCAGCAGCCAAGATTTCTGGACAGGGGGCTCCTCCTATGGCTACACCTTC	CASSQDFWTGGSSYGYTF
TRBV7-7	NA	NA	TRBJ2-5	TGTGCCAGCAGCTTATATTCGGTTCGTGAGACCCAGTACTTC	CASSLYSVRETQYF
TRBV7-8	NA	many	TRBJ2-1	TGTGCCAGCAGCCCCGTGGGGGTACCTTACAATGAGCAGTTCTTC	CASSPVGVPYNEQFF
TRBV7-9	NA	few	TRBJ2-1	TGTGCCAGCAGCCAGCAACCGTTCCAGGAGCAGTTCTTC	CASSQQPFQEQFF
TRBV24-1	TRBD1	NA	TRBJ2-3	TGTGCCACCAGTGATTCTAGAAAAAGGGACAGAAAAAGCACAGATACGCAGTATTTT	CATSDSRKRDRKSTDTQYF
TRBV10-2	NA	few	TRBJ1-1	TGCGCCAGCAGTGAGGATATGGGATGGGGGGACAAGAACACTGAAGCTTTCTTT	CASSEDMGWGDKNTEAFF
TRBV11-2	NA	many	TRBJ2-5	TGTGCCAGCAGTGATGGGGGAGAGACCCAGTACTTC	CASSDGGETQYF
TRBV20-1	TRBD2	NA	TRBJ2-7	TGCAGTGCTAGAGATCTGACGGGACTAGCGTACAAGGGCGCCTACGAGCAGTACTTC	CSARDLTGLAYKGAYEQYF
TRBV9	NA	NA	TRBJ1-2	TGTGCCAGCTTCTCCCTATTAGGCTACACCTTC	CASFSLLGYTF
TRBV13	NA	NA	TRBJ2-1	TGTGCCAGCAGCTCGGGACTGCACTCCTACAATGAGCAGTTCTTC	CASSSGLHSYNEQFF
TRBV7-6	TRBD2	few	TRBJ2-2	TGTGCCAGCAGCTCCAATCTAGAAGCGGGGACCACCGGGGAGCTGTTTTTT	CASSSNLEAGTTGELFF
TRBV28	NA	many	TRBJ2-3	TGTGCCAGCAGTTGGAGGGGGGCATTAGATACGCAGTATTTT	CASSWRGALDTQYF
TRBV5-1	NA	many	TRBJ2-3	TGCGCCAGCAGCTTCGAACAGTACACAGATACGCAGTATTTT	CASSFEQYTDTQYF
TRBV18	NA	few	TRBJ2-3	TGTCCCAGCTCACCATGGGACGCTTCCTTCCCCGATACGCAGTATTTT	CPSSPWDASFPDTQYF
TRBV3-1	TRBD1	many	TRBJ2-7	TGTGCCAGCAGCCAAGAGGCCCGTTACAGGGGTCTCTGGGAGCAGTACTTC	CASSQEARYRGLWEQYF